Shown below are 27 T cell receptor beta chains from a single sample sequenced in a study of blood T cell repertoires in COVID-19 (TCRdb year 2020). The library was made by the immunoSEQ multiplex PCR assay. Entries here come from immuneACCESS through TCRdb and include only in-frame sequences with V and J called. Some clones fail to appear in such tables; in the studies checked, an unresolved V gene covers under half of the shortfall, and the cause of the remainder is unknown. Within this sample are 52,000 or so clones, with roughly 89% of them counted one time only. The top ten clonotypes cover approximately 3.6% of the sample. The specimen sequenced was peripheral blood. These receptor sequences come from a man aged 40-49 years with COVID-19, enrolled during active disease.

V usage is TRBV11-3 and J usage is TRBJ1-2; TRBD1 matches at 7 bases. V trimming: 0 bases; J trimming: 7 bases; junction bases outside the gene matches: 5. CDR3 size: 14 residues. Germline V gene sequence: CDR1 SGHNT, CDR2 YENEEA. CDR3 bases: TGTGCCAGCAGCTTAGATAGGGGGCTCGCTGGCTACACCTTC. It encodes CASSLDRGLAGYTF.

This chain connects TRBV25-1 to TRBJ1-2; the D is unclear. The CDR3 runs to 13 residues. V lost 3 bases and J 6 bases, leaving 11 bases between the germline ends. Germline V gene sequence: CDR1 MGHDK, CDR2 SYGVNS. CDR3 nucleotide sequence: TGTGCCAGCAGTGAGTTGGGCCGCGATGGCTACACCTTC. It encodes CASSELGRDGYTF.

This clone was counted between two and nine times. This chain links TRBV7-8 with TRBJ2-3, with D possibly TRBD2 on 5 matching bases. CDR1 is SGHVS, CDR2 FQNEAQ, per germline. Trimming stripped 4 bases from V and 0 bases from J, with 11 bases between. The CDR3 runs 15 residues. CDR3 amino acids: CASSSAVTSTDTQYF. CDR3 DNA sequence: TGTGCCAGCAGCTCAGCGGTGACTAGCACAGATACGCAGTATTTT.

CDR3 in DNA: TGTGCCAGCAGCCCGAGCGAGAGTTGGGCCAAAAACATTCAGTACTTC. Translating gives CASSPSESWAKNIQYF. The chain combines TRBV14 with TRBJ2-4; D uncertain. Deletions cut 4 bases from V and 1 base from J, with 14 bases between. The germline V gene has CDR1 SGHDN and CDR2 FVKESK. CDR3 length: 16 residues. The complete variable domain, with remaining parts taken from reference TRBV14 and TRBJ2-4, reads EAGVTQFPSHSVIEKGQTVTLRCDPISGHDNLYWYRRVMGKEIKFLLHFVKESKQDESGMPNNRFLAERTGGTYSTLKVQPAELEDSGVYFCASSPSESWAKNIQYFGAGTRLSVL.

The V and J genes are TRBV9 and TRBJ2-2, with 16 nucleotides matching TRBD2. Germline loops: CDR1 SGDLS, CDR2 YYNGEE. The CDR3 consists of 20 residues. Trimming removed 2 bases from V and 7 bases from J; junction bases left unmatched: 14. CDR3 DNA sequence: TGTGCCAGCAGCGTTTACCCCCCGGGACTAGCGGGGGGGCTGAGCGGGGAGCTGTTTTTT. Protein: CASSVYPPGLAGGLSGELFF.

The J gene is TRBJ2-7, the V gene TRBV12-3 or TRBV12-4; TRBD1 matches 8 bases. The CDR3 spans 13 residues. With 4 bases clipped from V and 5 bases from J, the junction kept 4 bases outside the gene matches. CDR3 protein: CASSSQGDDEQYF. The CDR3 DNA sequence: TGTGCCAGCAGTTCACAGGGGGACGACGAGCAGTACTTC.

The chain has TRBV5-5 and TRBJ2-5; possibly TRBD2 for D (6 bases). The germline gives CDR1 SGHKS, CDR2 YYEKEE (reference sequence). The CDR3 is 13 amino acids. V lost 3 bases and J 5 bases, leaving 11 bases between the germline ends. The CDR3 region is CASSSGGGETQYF. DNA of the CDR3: TGTGCCAGCAGCTCCGGGGGTGGGGAGACCCAGTACTTC.

For the CDR3, the DNA is TGTGCCACCAGCGGGGAGGGGGCAACTAATGAAAAACTGTTTTTT. It translates to CATSGEGATNEKLFF. The V gene is TRBV15, the J gene TRBJ1-4; a weak D match, TRBD1 (6 bases). Germline V gene sequence: CDR1 LNHNV, CDR2 YYDKDF (reference sequence). V dropped 5 bases and J dropped 0 bases, with 10 bases sitting between them. The CDR3 totals 15 residues. Using reference TRBV15 and TRBJ1-4 for the parts outside the CDR3, the full variable domain is DAMVIQNPRYQVTQFGKPVTLSCSQTLNHNVMYWYQQKSSQAPKLLFHYYDKDFNNEADTPDNFQSRRPNTSFCFLDIRSPGLGDTAMYLCATSGEGATNEKLFFGSGTQLSVL.

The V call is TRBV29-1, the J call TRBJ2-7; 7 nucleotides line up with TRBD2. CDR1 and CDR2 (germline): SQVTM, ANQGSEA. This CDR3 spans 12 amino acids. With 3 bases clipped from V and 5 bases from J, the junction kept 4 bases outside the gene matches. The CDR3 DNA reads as TGCAGCGTTGAGGGGGGGAAAGACGAGCAGTACTTC. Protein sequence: CSVEGGKDEQYF.

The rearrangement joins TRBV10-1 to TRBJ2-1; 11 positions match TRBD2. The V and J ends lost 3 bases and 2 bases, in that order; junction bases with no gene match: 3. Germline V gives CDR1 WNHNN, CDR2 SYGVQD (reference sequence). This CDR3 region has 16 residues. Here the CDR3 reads CASSDLAGGTYNEQFF. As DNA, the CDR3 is TGCGCCAGCAGTGACCTAGCGGGGGGCACCTACAATGAGCAGTTCTTC.

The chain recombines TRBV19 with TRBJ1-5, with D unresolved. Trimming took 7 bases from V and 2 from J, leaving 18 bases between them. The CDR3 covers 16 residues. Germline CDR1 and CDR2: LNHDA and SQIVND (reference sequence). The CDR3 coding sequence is TGTGCCAGTAAGAGCGGCACTTACCGCGGCAATCAGCCCCAGCATTTT. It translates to CASKSGTYRGNQPQHF.

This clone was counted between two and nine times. The CDR3 loop is CASSQGQGRRNTIYF. CDR3 sequence (DNA): TGTGCCAGCAGCCAGGGACAGGGACGGAGAAACACCATATATTTT. The chain has TRBV14 and TRBJ1-3; 9 bases map to TRBD1. The CDR3 has 15 residues. Trimming took 3 bases from V and 5 from J; bases not matched to a gene: 5. Germline CDR1 reads SGHDN; CDR2 reads FVKESK. The complete variable domain, with remaining parts taken from reference TRBV14 and TRBJ1-3, reads EAGVTQFPSHSVIEKGQTVTLRCDPISGHDNLYWYRRVMGKEIKFLLHFVKESKQDESGMPNNRFLAERTGGTYSTLKVQPAELEDSGVYFCASSQGQGRRNTIYFGEGSWLTVV.

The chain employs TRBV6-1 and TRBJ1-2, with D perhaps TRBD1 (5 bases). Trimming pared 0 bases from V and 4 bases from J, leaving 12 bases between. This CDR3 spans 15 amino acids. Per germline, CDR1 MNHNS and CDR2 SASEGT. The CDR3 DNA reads TGTGCCAGCAGTGAAGCGTGGCAGGGTGGCTATGGCTACACCTTC. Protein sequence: CASSEAWQGGYGYTF.

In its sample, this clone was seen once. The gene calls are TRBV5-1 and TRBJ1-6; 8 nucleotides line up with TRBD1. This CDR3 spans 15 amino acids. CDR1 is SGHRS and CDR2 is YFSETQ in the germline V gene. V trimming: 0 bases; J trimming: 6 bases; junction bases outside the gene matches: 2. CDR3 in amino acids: CASSLDRGGNSPLHF. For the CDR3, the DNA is TGCGCCAGCAGCTTGGACAGGGGGGGTAATTCACCCCTCCACTTT.

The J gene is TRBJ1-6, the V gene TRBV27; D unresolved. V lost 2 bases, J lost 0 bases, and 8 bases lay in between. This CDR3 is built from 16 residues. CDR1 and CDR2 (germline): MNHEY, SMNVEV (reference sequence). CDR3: CASSLMGSSYNSPLHF. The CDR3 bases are TGTGCCAGCAGTTTAATGGGGAGCTCCTATAATTCACCCCTCCACTTT.

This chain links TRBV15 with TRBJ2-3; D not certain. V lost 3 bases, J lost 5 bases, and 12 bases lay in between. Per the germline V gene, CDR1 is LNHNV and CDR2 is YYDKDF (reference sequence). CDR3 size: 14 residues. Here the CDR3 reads CATSSPWHGDTQYF. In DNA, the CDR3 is TGTGCCACCAGCAGCCCCTGGCATGGAGATACGCAGTATTTT.

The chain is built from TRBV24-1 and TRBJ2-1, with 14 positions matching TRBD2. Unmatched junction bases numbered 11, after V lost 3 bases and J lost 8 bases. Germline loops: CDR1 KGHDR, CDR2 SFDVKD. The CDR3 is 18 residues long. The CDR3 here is CATSDATSGGAMGHEQFF. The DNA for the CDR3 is TGTGCCACCAGTGATGCGACTAGCGGGGGGGCTATGGGCCATGAGCAGTTCTTC.

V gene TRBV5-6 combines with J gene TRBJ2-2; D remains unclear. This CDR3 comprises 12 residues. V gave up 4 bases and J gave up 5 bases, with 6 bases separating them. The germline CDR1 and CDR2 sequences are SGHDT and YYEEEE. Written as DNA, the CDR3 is TGTGCCAGCAGCCGGTGGACCGGGGAGCTGTTTTTT. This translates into CASSRWTGELFF.

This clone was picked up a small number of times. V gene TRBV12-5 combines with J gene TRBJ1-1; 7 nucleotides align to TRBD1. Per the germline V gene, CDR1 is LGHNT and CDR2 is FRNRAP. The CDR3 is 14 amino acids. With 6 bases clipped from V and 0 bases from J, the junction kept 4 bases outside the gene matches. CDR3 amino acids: CASGEQGMNTEAFF. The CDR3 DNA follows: TGTGCTAGTGGCGAACAGGGGATGAACACTGAAGCTTTCTTT.

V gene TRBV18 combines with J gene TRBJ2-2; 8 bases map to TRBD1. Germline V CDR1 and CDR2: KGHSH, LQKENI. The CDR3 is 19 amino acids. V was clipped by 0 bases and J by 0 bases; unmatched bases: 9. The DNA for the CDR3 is TGTGCCAGCTCACCACCGCCTCAATTGGGACAGGCGAACACCGGGGAGCTGTTTTTT. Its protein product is CASSPPPQLGQANTGELFF.

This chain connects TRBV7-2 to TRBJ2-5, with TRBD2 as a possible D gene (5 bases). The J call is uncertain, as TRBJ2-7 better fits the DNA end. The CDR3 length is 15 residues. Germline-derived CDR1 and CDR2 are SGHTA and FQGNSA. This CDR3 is CASSLDPRGLYEQYF. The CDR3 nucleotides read TGTGCCAGCAGCTTAGACCCAAGAGGACTCTACGAGCAGTACTTC.

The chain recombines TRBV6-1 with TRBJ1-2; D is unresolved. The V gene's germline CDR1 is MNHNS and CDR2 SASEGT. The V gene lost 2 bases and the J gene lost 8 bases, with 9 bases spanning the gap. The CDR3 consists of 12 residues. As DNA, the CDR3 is TGTGCCAGCAGTGAACAGTTGCGGGGCTACACCTTC. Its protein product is CASSEQLRGYTF.

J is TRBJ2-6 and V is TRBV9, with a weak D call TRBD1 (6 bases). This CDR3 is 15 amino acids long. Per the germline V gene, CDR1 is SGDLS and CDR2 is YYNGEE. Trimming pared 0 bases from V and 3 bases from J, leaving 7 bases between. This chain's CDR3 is CASSVAGHGANVLTF. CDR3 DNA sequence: TGTGCCAGCAGCGTAGCGGGACATGGGGCCAACGTCCTGACTTTC.

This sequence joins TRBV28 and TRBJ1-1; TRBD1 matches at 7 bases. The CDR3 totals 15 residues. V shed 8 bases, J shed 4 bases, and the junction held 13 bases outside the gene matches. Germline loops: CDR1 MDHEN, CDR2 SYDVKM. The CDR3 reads CASARQGVLSTEAFF. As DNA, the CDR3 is TGTGCCAGCGCGAGGCAGGGGGTTTTGAGCACTGAAGCTTTCTTT. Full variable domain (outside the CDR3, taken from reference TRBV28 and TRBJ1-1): DVKVTQSSRYLVKRTGEKVFLECVQDMDHENMFWYRQDPGLGLRLIYFSYDVKMKEKGDIPEGYSVSREKKERFSLILESASTNQTSMYLCASARQGVLSTEAFFGQGTRLTVV.

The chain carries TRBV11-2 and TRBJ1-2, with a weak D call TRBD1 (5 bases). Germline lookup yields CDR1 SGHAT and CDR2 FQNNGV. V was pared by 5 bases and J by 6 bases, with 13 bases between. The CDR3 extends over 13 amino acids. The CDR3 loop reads CASSRGESNGYTF. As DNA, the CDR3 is TGTGCCAGCAGCAGGGGCGAATCAAATGGCTACACCTTC.

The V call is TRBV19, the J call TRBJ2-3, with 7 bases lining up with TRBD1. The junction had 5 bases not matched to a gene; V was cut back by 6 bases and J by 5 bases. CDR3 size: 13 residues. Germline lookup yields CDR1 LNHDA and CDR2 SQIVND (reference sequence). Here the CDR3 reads CASSDRDGDTQYF. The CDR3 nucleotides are TGTGCCAGTAGCGACAGGGACGGAGATACGCAGTATTTT. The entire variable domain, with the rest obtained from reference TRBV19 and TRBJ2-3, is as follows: DGGITQSPKYLFRKEGQNVTLSCEQNLNHDAMYWYRQDPGQGLRLIYYSQIVNDFQKGDIAEGYSVSREKKESFPLTVTSAQKNPTAFYLCASSDRDGDTQYFGPGTRLTVL.

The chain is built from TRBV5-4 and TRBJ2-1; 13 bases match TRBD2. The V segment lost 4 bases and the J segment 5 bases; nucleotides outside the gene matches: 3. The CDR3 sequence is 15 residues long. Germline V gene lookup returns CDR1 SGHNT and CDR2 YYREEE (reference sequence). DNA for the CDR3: TGTGCCAGCAGCAGGGGACTAGCGGGGAACAATGAGCAGTTCTTC. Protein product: CASSRGLAGNNEQFF.